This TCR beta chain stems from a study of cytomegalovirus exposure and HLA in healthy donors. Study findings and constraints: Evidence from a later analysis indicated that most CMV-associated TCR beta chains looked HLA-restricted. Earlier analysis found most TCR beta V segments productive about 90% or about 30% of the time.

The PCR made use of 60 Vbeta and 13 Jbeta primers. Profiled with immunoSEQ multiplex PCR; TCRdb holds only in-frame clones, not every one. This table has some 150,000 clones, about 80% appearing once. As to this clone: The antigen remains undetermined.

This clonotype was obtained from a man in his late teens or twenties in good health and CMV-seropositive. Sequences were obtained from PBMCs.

CDR3 in DNA: TGTGCCAGCAGCTTAACGACAGGAACGAGCTACGAGCAGTACTTC. Protein sequence: CASSLTTGTSYEQYF. The chain joins TRBV5-4 to TRBJ2-7; a weak D match, TRBD1 (6 bases). Per the germline V gene, CDR1 is SGHNT and CDR2 is YYREEE (reference sequence). The CDR3 runs to 15 residues. With 2 bases removed from V and 3 bases from J, the gap between germline ends came to 15 bases.